A selection of T cell receptor beta chains follows, all from one sample in a study of blood T cell repertoires in COVID-19. The data were produced by immunoSEQ multiplex PCR, yet TCRdb's version contains in-frame clones alone and is incomplete. Of about 90,000 clones listed, about 82% are singletons. Sequences were obtained from peripheral blood. Receptor source: a man in his fifties with acute or convalescent COVID-19. CDR3s include the opening cysteine and the closing phenylalanine or tryptophan. The order of the fields is D gene, clone size, V gene, J gene, CDR3 DNA, CDR3 protein. The D gene is left open where the match is weak. Not all rows give a size; the values are once, few, many and, for expanded clones, a class.

TRBD1	-	TRBV28	TRBJ2-3	TGTGCCAGCAGAACCCAGGGGGCGGATACGCAGTATTTT	CASRTQGADTQYF
TRBD1	-	TRBV6-2/TRBV6-3	TRBJ1-2	TGTGCCAGCAGTTACGGCAACCCGACAGGGTATGGCTACACCTTC	CASSYGNPTGYGYTF
TRBD1	-	TRBV10-3	TRBJ2-1	TGTGCCATCAGTGGCTTGGGACAGGGTTTCAATGAGCAGTTCTTC	CAISGLGQGFNEQFF
-	-	TRBV9	TRBJ1-3	TGTGCCAGCAGCGTAGGTGGCAGGGCCTCTGGAAACACCATATATTTT	CASSVGGRASGNTIYF
-	-	TRBV12-3/TRBV12-4	TRBJ1-1	TGTGCCAGCAGTCGACAGACTGACACTGAAGCTTTCTTT	CASSRQTDTEAFF
-	once	TRBV4-1	TRBJ1-4	TGCGCCAGCAGCCAAACTACGGCGAATGAAAAACTGTTTTTT	CASSQTTANEKLFF
-	-	TRBV2	TRBJ2-7	TGTGCCAGCACCCCCGGCTACGAGCAGTACTTC	CASTPGYEQYF
TRBD1	-	TRBV18	TRBJ2-7	TGTGCCAGCTCAGATTTTGATGGGACAGGGGCCCCTGGGTACTTC	CASSDFDGTGAPGYF
TRBD2	-	TRBV4-3	TRBJ2-3	TGCGCCAGCAGCCAAGATCTCCGGAGCGGGGCTAGCACAGATACGCAGTATTTT	CASSQDLRSGASTDTQYF
TRBD2	-	TRBV7-2	TRBJ2-2	TGTGCCAGCAGCTCAGGACTAGTTCGCACCGGGGAGCTGTTTTTT	CASSSGLVRTGELFF
-	-	TRBV7-2	TRBJ2-7	TGTGCCAGCAGCTTACGCAGCAGACTCGAGCAGTACTTC	CASSLRSRLEQYF
-	once	TRBV21-1	TRBJ2-5	TGTGCCAGCAGCAAAGTTCTCGCGGGACTACCACGGGAGACCCAGTACTTC	CASSKVLAGLPRETQYF
-	-	TRBV19	TRBJ1-1	TGTGCCAGCCAGGAGGGACCGCGGATGAACACTGAAGCTTTCTTT	CASQEGPRMNTEAFF
TRBD1	-	TRBV5-1	TRBJ2-7	TGCGCCAGCAGCCGGACCACAGGGGGACTCTACGAGCAGTACTTC	CASSRTTGGLYEQYF
-	-	TRBV6-2/TRBV6-3	TRBJ2-7	TGTGCCAGCAGTTTGACAGTGAGCTCCTACGAGCAGTACTTC	CASSLTVSSYEQYF
TRBD1	-	TRBV11-1	TRBJ1-4	TGTGCCAGCAGCGAAGGACAGGGTTCATTGGAAAAACTGTTTTTT	CASSEGQGSLEKLFF
-	once	TRBV5-1	TRBJ2-7	TGCGCCAGCAGCTTGGAAGGACATGGCCTCTACGAGCAGTACTTC	CASSLEGHGLYEQYF
-	once	TRBV9	TRBJ1-5	TGTGCCAGCAGCGTAGATGTGCAGGGGAATCAGCCCCAGCATTTT	CASSVDVQGNQPQHF
-	-	TRBV19	TRBJ1-2	TGTGCCAGTAGTATTGGTGGGAGCTATGGCTACACCTTC	CASSIGGSYGYTF
-	-	TRBV10-3	TRBJ2-1	TGTGCCATCCTGGTTAGCTCCTACAATGAGCAGTTCTTC	CAILVSSYNEQFF
-	-	TRBV25-1	TRBJ2-7	TGTGCCAGCAGTGACGGGGACGAGCAGTACTTC	CASSDGDEQYF
TRBD1	-	TRBV7-3	TRBJ2-7	TGTGCCAGCAGCTTAGCTGACAGGGGGAGCGAGCAGTACTTC	CASSLADRGSEQYF
-	-	TRBV6-4	TRBJ1-2	TGTGCCAGCAGTGATGGGAGCTATGGCTACACCTTC	CASSDGSYGYTF
TRBD2	-	TRBV7-9	TRBJ2-7	TGTGCCAGCAGTCCCCCGGGGACTAGCGGGATGACCTACGAGCAGTACTTC	CASSPPGTSGMTYEQYF
-	-	TRBV10-1	TRBJ1-1	TGCGCCAGCAGTGGAAATGTGGGACACCGAACAGGTGAAGCTTTCTTT	CASSGNVGHRTGEAFF
-	-	TRBV29-1	TRBJ2-7	TGCAGCGTTTACGACGGGAGGGGGCCTTACGAGCAGTACTTC	CSVYDGRGPYEQYF
TRBD2	-	TRBV20-1	TRBJ2-2	TGCAGTGCTAGTCTAACTAGCGGGAACACCGGGGAGCTGTTTTTT	CSASLTSGNTGELFF
TRBD2	-	TRBV4-3	TRBJ2-1	TGCGCCAGCAGCCAAGATCGGACTAGCCCTTCCGATGAGCAGTTCTTC	CASSQDRTSPSDEQFF
-	-	TRBV6-5	TRBJ2-3	TGTGCAGGAGCGGAGCAGCCCACAGATACGCAGTATTTT	CAGAEQPTDTQYF
-	-	TRBV6-1	TRBJ1-2	TGTGCCAGCAGTGAGGGGCATCTAAGCTACACCTTC	CASSEGHLSYTF
TRBD2	-	TRBV7-2	TRBJ2-3	TGTGCCAGCAGGACACTAGCGGGAGTTGGTGGCACAGATACGCAGTATTTT	CASRTLAGVGGTDTQYF
-	-	TRBV7-2	TRBJ2-7	TGTGCCAGCAGCTTTACAACGAGGTTCTACGAGCAGTACTTC	CASSFTTRFYEQYF
-	-	TRBV11-2	TRBJ2-7	TGTGCCAGCAGCTTATCCGTAACAGGGTTCTCCTACGAGCAGTACTTC	CASSLSVTGFSYEQYF
-	-	TRBV7-2	TRBJ2-2	TGTGCCAGCAGCTTAGCGCTTGGGGGCACAAGGTCCGGGGAGCTGTTTTTT	CASSLALGGTRSGELFF
TRBD1	-	TRBV25-1	TRBJ2-1	TGTGCCAGCAGTGAAATCAGGGGACAGGGGTACAATGAGCAGTTCTTC	CASSEIRGQGYNEQFF
-	-	TRBV10-3	TRBJ1-4	TGTGCCATCAGTGGGGAGGCGGCAGCTGCTAGTGAAAAACTGTTTTTT	CAISGEAAAASEKLFF
-	-	TRBV30	TRBJ1-1	TGTGCCTGGAGCCAGACAGCCATGAACACTGAAGCTTTCTTT	CAWSQTAMNTEAFF
-	-	TRBV24-1	TRBJ2-1	TGTGCCACCAGCGGTAGCTCCTACAATGAGCAGTTCTTC	CATSGSSYNEQFF
TRBD2	-	TRBV27	TRBJ2-5	TGTGCCAGCAGGGTAGCGGGGGGGTTGGGATCGGGGACCCAGTACTTC	CASRVAGGLGSGTQYF
-	-	TRBV28	TRBJ2-7	TGTGCCAGCAGTTTAGGGACACGCTACGAGCAGTACTTC	CASSLGTRYEQYF
-	-	TRBV19	TRBJ1-1	TGTGCCAGTAGTATTGGACAATTAAACGCTGAAGCTTTCTTT	CASSIGQLNAEAFF
-	-	TRBV6-2/TRBV6-3	TRBJ1-2	TGTGCCAGCAGTTACTCGACGGGGGACGGCTACACCTTC	CASSYSTGDGYTF
-	-	TRBV7-3	TRBJ2-1	TGTGCCAGCAGCCCCCGATCTAGCGCCGGGACGTACAATGAGCAGTTCTTC	CASSPRSSAGTYNEQFF
-	-	TRBV12-5	TRBJ1-6	TGTGCTAGTGTGCAGGGGTCGGTCCTCCACTTT	CASVQGSVLHF
-	-	TRBV5-6	TRBJ2-5	TGTGCCAGCAGCCCGGTCGACACCCAAGAGACCCAGTACTTC	CASSPVDTQETQYF